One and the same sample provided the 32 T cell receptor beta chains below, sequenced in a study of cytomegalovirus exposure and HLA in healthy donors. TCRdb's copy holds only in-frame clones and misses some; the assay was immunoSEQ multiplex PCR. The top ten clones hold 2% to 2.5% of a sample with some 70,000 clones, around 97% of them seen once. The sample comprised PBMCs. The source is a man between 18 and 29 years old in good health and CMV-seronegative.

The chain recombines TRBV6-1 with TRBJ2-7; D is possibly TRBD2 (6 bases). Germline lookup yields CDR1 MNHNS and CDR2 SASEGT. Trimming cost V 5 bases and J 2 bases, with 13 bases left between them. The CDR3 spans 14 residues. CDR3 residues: CASSLGGFTYEQYF. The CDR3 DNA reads TGTGCCAGCAGTTTGGGGGGTTTTACCTACGAGCAGTACTTC.

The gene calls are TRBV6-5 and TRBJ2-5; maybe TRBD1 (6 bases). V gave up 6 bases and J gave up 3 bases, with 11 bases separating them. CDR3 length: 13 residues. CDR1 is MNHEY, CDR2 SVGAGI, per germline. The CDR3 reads CASSQPGEETQYF. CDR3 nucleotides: TGTGCCAGCAGCCAGCCAGGGGAAGAGACCCAGTACTTC.

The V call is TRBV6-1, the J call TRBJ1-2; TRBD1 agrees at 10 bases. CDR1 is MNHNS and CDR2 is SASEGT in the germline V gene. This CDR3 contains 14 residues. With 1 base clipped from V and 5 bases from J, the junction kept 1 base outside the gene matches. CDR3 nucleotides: TGTGCCAGCAGTGAAGGACAGGGGGCGTATGGCTACACCTTC. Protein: CASSEGQGAYGYTF.

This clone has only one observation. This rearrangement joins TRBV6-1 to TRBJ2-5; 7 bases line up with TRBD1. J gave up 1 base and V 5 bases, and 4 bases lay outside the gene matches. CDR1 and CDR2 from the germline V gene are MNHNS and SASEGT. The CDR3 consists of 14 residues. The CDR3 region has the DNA TGTGCCAGCAGTCAAAACAGGGGCCAAGAGACCCAGTACTTC. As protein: CASSQNRGQETQYF.

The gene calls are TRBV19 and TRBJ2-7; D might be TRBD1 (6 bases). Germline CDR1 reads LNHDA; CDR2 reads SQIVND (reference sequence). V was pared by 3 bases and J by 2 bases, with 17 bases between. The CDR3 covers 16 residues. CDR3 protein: CASSMGGTRGTYEQYF. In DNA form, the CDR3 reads TGTGCCAGTAGTATGGGTGGGACACGGGGAACCTACGAGCAGTACTTC. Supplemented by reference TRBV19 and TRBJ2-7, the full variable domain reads DGGITQSPKYLFRKEGQNVTLSCEQNLNHDAMYWYRQDPGQGLRLIYYSQIVNDFQKGDIAEGYSVSREKKESFPLTVTSAQKNPTAFYLCASSMGGTRGTYEQYFGPGTRLTVT.

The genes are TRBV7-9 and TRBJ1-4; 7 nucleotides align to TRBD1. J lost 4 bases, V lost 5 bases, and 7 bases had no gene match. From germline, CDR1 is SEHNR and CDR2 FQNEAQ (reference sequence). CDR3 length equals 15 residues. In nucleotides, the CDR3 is TGTGCCAGCAGCACGGGGACAGACTTTAATGAAAAACTGTTTTTT. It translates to CASSTGTDFNEKLFF.

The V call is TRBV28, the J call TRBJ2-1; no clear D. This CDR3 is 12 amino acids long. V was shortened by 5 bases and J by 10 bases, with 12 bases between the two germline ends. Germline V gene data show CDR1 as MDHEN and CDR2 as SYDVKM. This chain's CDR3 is CASSTSLWEQFF. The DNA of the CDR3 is TGTGCCAGCAGTACATCATTGTGGGAGCAGTTCTTC. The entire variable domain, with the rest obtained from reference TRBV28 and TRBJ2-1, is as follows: DVKVTQSSRYLVKRTGEKVFLECVQDMDHENMFWYRQDPGLGLRLIYFSYDVKMKEKGDIPEGYSVSREKKERFSLILESASTNQTSMYLCASSTSLWEQFFGPGTRLTVL.

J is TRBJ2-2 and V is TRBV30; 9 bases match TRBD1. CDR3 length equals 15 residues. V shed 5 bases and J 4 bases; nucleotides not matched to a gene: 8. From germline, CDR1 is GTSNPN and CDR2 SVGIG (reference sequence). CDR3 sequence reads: CAWFPGQGITGELFF. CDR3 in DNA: TGTGCCTGGTTTCCGGGACAGGGAATCACCGGGGAGCTGTTTTTT.

CDR3 residues: CASSYSWQGDQPQHF. The DNA of the CDR3 is TGTGCCAGCAGTTACTCGTGGCAGGGGGACCAGCCCCAGCATTTT. The chain uses TRBV6-6 and TRBJ1-5, with 7 positions matching TRBD1. Losses at the gene ends were 0 bases for V and 7 bases for J; bases not matched to a gene: 6. Per the germline V gene, CDR1 is MNHNY and CDR2 is SVGAGI (reference sequence). The CDR3 is 15 amino acids.

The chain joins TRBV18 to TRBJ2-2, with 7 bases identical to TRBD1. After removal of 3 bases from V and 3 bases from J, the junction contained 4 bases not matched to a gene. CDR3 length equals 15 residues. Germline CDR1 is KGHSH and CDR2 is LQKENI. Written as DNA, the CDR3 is TGTGCCAGCTCACCGTCGCAGGGGGACACCGGGGAGCTGTTTTTT. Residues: CASSPSQGDTGELFF. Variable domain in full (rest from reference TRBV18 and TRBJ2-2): NAGVMQNPRHLVRRRGQEARLRCSPMKGHSHVYWYRQLPEEGLKFMVYLQKENIIDESGMPKERFSAEFPKEGPSILRIQQVVRGDSAAYFCASSPSQGDTGELFFGEGSRLTVL.

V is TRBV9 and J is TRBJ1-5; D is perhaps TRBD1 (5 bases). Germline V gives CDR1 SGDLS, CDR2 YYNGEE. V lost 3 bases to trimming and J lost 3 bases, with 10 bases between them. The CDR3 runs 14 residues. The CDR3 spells CASSGGLDNQPQHF. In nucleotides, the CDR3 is TGTGCCAGCAGCGGGGGACTGGACAATCAGCCCCAGCATTTT. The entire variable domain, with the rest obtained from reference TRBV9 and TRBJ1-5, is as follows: DSGVTQTPKHLITATGQRVTLRCSPRSGDLSVYWYQQSLDQGLQFLIQYYNGEERAKGNILERFSAQQFPDLHSELNLSSLELGDSALYFCASSGGLDNQPQHFGDGTRLSIL.

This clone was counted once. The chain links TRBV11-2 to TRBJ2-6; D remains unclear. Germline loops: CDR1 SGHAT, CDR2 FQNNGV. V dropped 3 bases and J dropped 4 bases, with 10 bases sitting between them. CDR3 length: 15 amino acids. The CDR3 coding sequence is TGTGCCAGCAGCTTGTTGGGCTCGGGGGCCAACGTCCTGACTTTC. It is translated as CASSLLGSGANVLTF.

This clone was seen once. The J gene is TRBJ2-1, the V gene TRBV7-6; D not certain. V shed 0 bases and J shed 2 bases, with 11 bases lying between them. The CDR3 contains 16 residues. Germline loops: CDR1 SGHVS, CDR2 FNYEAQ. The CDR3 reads CASSLAASQTYNEQFF. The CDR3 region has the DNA TGTGCCAGCAGCTTAGCGGCCTCCCAAACCTACAATGAGCAGTTCTTC. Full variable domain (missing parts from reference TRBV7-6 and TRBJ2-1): GAGVSQSPRYKVTKRGQDVALRCDPISGHVSLYWYRQALGQGPEFLTYFNYEAQQDKSGLPNDRFSAERPEGSISTLTIQRTEQRDSAMYRCASSLAASQTYNEQFFGPGTRLTVL.

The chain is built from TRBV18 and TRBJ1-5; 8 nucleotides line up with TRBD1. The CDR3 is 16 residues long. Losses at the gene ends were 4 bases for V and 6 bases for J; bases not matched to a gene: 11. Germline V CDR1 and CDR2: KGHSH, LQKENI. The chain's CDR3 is CASSLRTGQSRQPQHF. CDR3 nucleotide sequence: TGTGCCAGCTCACTGAGGACAGGGCAGAGTCGTCAGCCCCAGCATTTT.

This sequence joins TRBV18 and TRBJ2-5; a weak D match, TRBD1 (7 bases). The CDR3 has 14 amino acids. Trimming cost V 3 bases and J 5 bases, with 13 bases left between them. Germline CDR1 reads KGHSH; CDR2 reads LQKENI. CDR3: CASSPQGGSETQYF. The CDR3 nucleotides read TGTGCCAGCTCACCCCAGGGGGGAAGCGAGACCCAGTACTTC.

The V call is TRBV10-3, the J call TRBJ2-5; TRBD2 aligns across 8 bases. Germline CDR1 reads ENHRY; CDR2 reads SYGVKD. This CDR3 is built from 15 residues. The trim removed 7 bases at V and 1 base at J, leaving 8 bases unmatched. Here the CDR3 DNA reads TGTGCCATCACCGCTGGTAGCGGGGCCCAAGAGACCCAGTACTTC. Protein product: CAITAGSGAQETQYF.

The CDR3 reads CASSEMAGPISNYGYTF. The CDR3 DNA reads as TGCGCCAGCAGTGAAATGGCAGGTCCGATTTCTAACTATGGCTACACCTTC. The chain is built from TRBV10-2 and TRBJ1-2; no firm D call. Germline V gene lookup returns CDR1 WSHSY and CDR2 SAAADI. V was clipped by 3 bases and J by 0 bases, with 17 bases between them. This CDR3 has 17 residues.

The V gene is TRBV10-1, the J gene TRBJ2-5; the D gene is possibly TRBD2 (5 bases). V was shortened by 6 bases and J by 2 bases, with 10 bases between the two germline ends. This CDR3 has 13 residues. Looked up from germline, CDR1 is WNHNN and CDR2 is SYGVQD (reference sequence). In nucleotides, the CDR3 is TGCGCCAGCAGCGGGAACAGACAAGAGACCCAGTACTTC. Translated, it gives CASSGNRQETQYF.

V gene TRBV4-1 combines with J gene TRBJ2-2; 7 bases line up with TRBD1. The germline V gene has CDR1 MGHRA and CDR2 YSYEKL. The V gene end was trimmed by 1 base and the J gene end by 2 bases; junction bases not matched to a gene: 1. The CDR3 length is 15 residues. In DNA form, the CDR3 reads TGCGCCAGCAGCCAAGGAGGGGGCAACACCGGGGAGCTGTTTTTT. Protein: CASSQGGGNTGELFF.

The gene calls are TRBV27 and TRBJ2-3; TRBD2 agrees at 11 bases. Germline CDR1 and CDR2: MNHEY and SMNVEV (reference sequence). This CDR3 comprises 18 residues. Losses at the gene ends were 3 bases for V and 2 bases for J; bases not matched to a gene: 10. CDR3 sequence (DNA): TGTGCCAGCAGTTTCGCGTTAGCGGGAGGGCTCTTCACAGATACGCAGTATTTT. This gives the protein CASSFALAGGLFTDTQYF.

As DNA, the CDR3 is TGCGCCAGCAGCCAAGATCCCCCTCTGAGGACCAGGGGAGACTATGGCTACACCTTC. Translated: CASSQDPPLRTRGDYGYTF. This chain joins TRBV4-1 and TRBJ1-2; D is possibly TRBD1 (6 bases). The ends were cut back, 0 bases at V and 3 bases at J, with 23 bases in the middle. Germline assignment: CDR1 MGHRA and CDR2 YSYEKL. The CDR3 consists of 19 residues.

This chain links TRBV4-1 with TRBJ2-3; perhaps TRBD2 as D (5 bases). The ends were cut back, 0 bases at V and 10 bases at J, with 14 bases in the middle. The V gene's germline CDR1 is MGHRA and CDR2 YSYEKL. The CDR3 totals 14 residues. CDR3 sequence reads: CASSQDNSLGAQYF. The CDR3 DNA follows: TGCGCCAGCAGCCAAGATAACTCCCTCGGGGCGCAGTATTTT.

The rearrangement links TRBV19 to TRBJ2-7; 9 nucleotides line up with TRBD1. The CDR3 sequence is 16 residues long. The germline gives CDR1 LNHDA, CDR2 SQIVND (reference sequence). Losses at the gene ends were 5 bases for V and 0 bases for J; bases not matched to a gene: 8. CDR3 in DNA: TGTGCCAGTAGTCGGACGACAGGGGGGGACTCCTACGAGCAGTACTTC. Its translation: CASSRTTGGDSYEQYF.

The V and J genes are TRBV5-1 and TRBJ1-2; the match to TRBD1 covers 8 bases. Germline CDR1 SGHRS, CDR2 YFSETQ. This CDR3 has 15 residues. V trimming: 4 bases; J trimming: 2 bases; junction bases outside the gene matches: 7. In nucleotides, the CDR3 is TGCGCCAGCAGCAACCCGGGACAGGAGAACTATGGCTACACCTTC. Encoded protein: CASSNPGQENYGYTF.

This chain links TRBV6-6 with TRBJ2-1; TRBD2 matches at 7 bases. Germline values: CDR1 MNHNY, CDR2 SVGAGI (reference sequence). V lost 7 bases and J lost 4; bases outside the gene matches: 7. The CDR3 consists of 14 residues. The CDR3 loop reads CASTPGGKYNEQFF. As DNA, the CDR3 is TGTGCCAGCACTCCCGGGGGGAAGTACAATGAGCAGTTCTTC.

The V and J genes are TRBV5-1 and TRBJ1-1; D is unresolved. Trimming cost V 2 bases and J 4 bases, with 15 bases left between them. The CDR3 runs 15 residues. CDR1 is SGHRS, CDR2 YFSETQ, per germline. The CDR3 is CASSLTAAVGTEAFF. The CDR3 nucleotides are TGCGCCAGCAGCTTAACAGCGGCGGTTGGCACTGAAGCTTTCTTT.

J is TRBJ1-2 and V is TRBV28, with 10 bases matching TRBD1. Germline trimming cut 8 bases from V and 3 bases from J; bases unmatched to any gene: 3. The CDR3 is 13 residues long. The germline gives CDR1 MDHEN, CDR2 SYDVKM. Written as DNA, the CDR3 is TGTGCCAGCTCGGACAGGGGGTACTATGGCTACACCTTC. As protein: CASSDRGYYGYTF.

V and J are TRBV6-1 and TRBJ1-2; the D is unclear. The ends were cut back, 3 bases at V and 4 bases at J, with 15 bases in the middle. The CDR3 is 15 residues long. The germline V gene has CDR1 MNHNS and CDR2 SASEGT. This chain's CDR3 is CASSESTALGYGYTF. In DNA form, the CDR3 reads TGTGCCAGCAGTGAGTCTACAGCACTTGGCTATGGCTACACCTTC.

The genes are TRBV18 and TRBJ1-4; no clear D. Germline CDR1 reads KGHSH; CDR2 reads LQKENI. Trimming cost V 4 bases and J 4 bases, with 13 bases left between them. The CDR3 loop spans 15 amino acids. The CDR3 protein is CASSQGGIGNEKLFF. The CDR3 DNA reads TGTGCCAGCTCACAAGGCGGGATCGGTAATGAAAAACTGTTTTTT.

Here the CDR3 DNA reads TGTGCCAGCAGCTTGGGACAGGGGTTTGGCGAGCAGTACTTC. The encoded protein is CASSLGQGFGEQYF. The chain carries TRBV11-3 and TRBJ2-7; TRBD1 matches 10 bases. CDR1 is SGHNT, CDR2 YENEEA, per germline. CDR3 length: 14 residues. With 3 bases clipped from V and 6 bases from J, the junction kept 5 bases outside the gene matches.

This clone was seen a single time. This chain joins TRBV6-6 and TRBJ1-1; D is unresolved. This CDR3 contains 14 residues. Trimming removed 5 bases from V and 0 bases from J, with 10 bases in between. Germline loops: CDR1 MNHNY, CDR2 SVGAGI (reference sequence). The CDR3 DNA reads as TGTGCCAGCAGTCTTAATTATCTGAACACTGAAGCTTTCTTT. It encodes CASSLNYLNTEAFF.

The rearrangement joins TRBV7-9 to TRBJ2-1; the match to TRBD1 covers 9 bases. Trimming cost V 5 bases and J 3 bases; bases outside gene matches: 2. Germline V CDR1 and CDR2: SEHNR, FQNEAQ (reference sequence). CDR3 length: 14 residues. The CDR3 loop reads CASSPGQGYNEQFF. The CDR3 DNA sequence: TGTGCCAGCAGCCCGGGACAGGGCTACAATGAGCAGTTCTTC. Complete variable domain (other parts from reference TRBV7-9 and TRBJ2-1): DTGVSQNPRHKITKRGQNVTFRCDPISEHNRLYWYRQTLGQGPEFLTYFQNEAQLEKSRLLSDRFSAERPKGSFSTLEIQRTEQGDSAMYLCASSPGQGYNEQFFGPGTRLTVL.